The 32 T cell receptor beta chains below come from one sample, sequenced in a study of shared clonotypes between healthy human individuals. This table comes from immunoSEQ multiplex PCR, and its TCRdb copy is limited to in-frame clones, with some not included. The sample shows about 2.4 million clones, approximately 94% of them seen only once. Source material: naive CD4+ T cells from PBMCs. Subset of the sample: CD45RA+ positively selected. The receptors shown here come from a man aged 18-30 years in good health. Some clones in this sample may be carry-over from other donors' samples.

The chain uses TRBV5-1 and TRBJ1-4; no clear D. The germline gives CDR1 SGHRS, CDR2 YFSETQ. This CDR3 comprises 14 residues. V dropped 0 bases and J dropped 6 bases, with 9 bases sitting between them. The CDR3 coding sequence is TGCGCCAGCAGCTTGGCTAGACAAGATGAAAAACTGTTTTTT. It specifies CASSLARQDEKLFF. Using reference TRBV5-1 and TRBJ1-4 for the parts outside the CDR3, the full variable domain is KAGVTQTPRYLIKTRGQQVTLSCSPISGHRSVSWYQQTPGQGLQFLFEYFSETQRNKGNFPGRFSGRQFSNSRSEMNVSTLELGDSALYLCASSLARQDEKLFFGSGTQLSVL.

The count of this clone is one. The chain combines TRBV19 with TRBJ1-5; D unclear. Germline CDR1 reads LNHDA; CDR2 reads SQIVND (reference sequence). This CDR3 is built from 17 residues. Trimming took 1 base from V and 1 from J, leaving 14 bases between them. This chain's CDR3 is CASSIGDWGGSNQPQHF. The CDR3 bases are TGTGCCAGTAGTATAGGCGACTGGGGTGGGAGCAATCAGCCCCAGCATTTT.

The V gene is TRBV28, the J gene TRBJ1-1; 9 nucleotides line up with TRBD1. V trimming: 5 bases; J trimming: 3 bases; junction bases outside the gene matches: 7. This CDR3 spans 15 amino acids. Germline V gives CDR1 MDHEN, CDR2 SYDVKM. The CDR3 DNA reads as TGTGCCAGCAGTCCCGGGACAGGGTTGTACACTGAAGCTTTCTTT. Residues: CASSPGTGLYTEAFF.

The gene calls are TRBV27 and TRBJ1-4, with 10 nucleotides matching TRBD1. Germline V gene data show CDR1 as MNHEY and CDR2 as SMNVEV (reference sequence). The CDR3 totals 16 residues. The ends lost 5 bases at V and 10 bases at J; junction bases unmatched: 13. The CDR3 reads CASSTDGTGDRGKLFF. CDR3 sequence (DNA): TGTGCCAGCAGTACCGACGGGACAGGGGATAGGGGAAAACTGTTTTTT.

The chain has TRBV5-4 and TRBJ1-1, with no clear D. The CDR3 covers 14 residues. Germline lookup yields CDR1 SGHNT and CDR2 YYREEE (reference sequence). V gave up 1 base and J gave up 6 bases, with 13 bases separating them. CDR3 bases: TGTGCCAGCAGCTTGAAATCCCCCGGGGCTGAAGCTTTCTTT. It is translated as CASSLKSPGAEAFF.

This clone was counted a single time. The gene calls are TRBV5-1 and TRBJ1-2; D unclear. Germline CDR1 and CDR2: SGHRS and YFSETQ. This CDR3 is 12 amino acids long. The V end was cut by 0 bases, the J end by 7 bases, with 7 bases between. DNA for the CDR3: TGCGCCAGCAGCTTGGTGGGATCTGGCTACACCTTC. It is translated as CASSLVGSGYTF.

The chain carries TRBV5-6 and TRBJ2-3; possible D gene TRBD1, 6 bases. Germline CDR1 SGHDT, CDR2 YYEEEE. The CDR3 length is 15 residues. With 1 base removed from V and 5 bases from J, the gap between germline ends came to 14 bases. CDR3 in amino acids: CASSLTGSRGDTQYF. DNA of the CDR3: TGTGCCAGCAGCTTGACAGGGAGCAGAGGAGATACGCAGTATTTT.

This clone appeared a single time. V gene TRBV18 combines with J gene TRBJ2-6; D assignment may be TRBD1 or TRBD2 (5 bases each). V lost 3 bases and J lost 0, with 12 bases in between. CDR3 size: 17 residues. CDR1 and CDR2 from the germline V gene are KGHSH and LQKENI. CDR3 loop: CASSPGTTSSGANVLTF. The CDR3 DNA is TGTGCCAGCTCACCCGGGACCACCTCCTCTGGGGCCAACGTCCTGACTTTC.

The gene calls are TRBV19 and TRBJ2-1; D not certain. The CDR3 runs to 15 residues. Looked up from germline, CDR1 is LNHDA and CDR2 is SQIVND (reference sequence). The V gene lost 7 bases and the J gene lost 0 bases, with 13 bases spanning the gap. The CDR3 is CASNIVPSSYNEQFF. CDR3 sequence (DNA): TGTGCCAGTAACATTGTACCTAGCTCCTACAATGAGCAGTTCTTC. Together with reference TRBV19 and TRBJ2-1, the CDR3 gives the full variable domain: DGGITQSPKYLFRKEGQNVTLSCEQNLNHDAMYWYRQDPGQGLRLIYYSQIVNDFQKGDIAEGYSVSREKKESFPLTVTSAQKNPTAFYLCASNIVPSSYNEQFFGPGTRLTVL.

V and J are TRBV7-2 and TRBJ2-5; D uncertain. V lost 1 base, J lost 0 bases, and 9 bases lay in between. CDR1 SGHTA and CDR2 FQGNSA come from the germline V gene. This CDR3 contains 15 residues. CDR3 DNA: TGTGCCAGCAGCTTAGGCCTCGGAAACCAAGAGACCCAGTACTTC. This codes for CASSLGLGNQETQYF. The whole variable domain, filled in from reference TRBV7-2 and TRBJ2-5, reads GAGVSQSPSNKVTEKGKDVELRCDPISGHTALYWYRQSLGQGLEFLIYFQGNSAPDKSGLPSDRFSAERTGGSVSTLTIQRTQQEDSAVYLCASSLGLGNQETQYFGPGTRLLVL.

The DNA of the CDR3 is TGTGCCAGCAGCCCGGGGTCCTCCTACGAGCAGTACTTC. It is translated as CASSPGSSYEQYF. V and J are TRBV11-3 and TRBJ2-5; perhaps TRBD2 as D (5 bases). The J call may be faulty, since TRBJ2-7 better matches the DNA end. Germline V gives CDR1 SGHNT, CDR2 YENEEA. This CDR3 region has 13 residues.

The chain uses TRBV5-1 and TRBJ1-1; 10 nucleotides line up with TRBD1. This CDR3 has 16 amino acids. Germline CDR1 and CDR2: SGHRS and YFSETQ. Trimming at V came to 0 bases and at J to 4 bases, leaving 6 bases not matched to a gene. CDR3 region: CASSLEWTGGGTEAFF. The CDR3 bases are TGCGCCAGCAGCTTGGAATGGACAGGGGGAGGCACTGAAGCTTTCTTT.

This clone was picked up one time. This chain uses TRBV11-1 with TRBJ1-2; D not certain. The CDR3 has 13 residues. The V gene's germline CDR1 is SGHAT and CDR2 FQDESV (reference sequence). V was clipped by 6 bases and J by 2 bases, with 10 bases between them. The CDR3, as DNA: TGTGCCAGCAGTGCTAGAGGGAACTATGGCTACACCTTC. Protein product: CASSARGNYGYTF.

The chain joins TRBV5-1 to TRBJ2-1, with 8 bases aligning to TRBD2. The CDR3 loop spans 15 amino acids. V dropped 5 bases and J dropped 0; count of bases not matched to a gene: 4. The germline V gene has CDR1 SGHRS and CDR2 YFSETQ. CDR3 coding DNA: TGCGCCAGCAGACTAGCGGATAGCTCCTACAATGAGCAGTTCTTC. It specifies CASRLADSSYNEQFF.

The chain combines TRBV27 with TRBJ1-2; 7 bases align to TRBD1. V was pared by 4 bases and J by 2 bases, with 13 bases of the junction left unmatched. Germline V gene sequence: CDR1 MNHEY, CDR2 SMNVEV (reference sequence). The CDR3 spans 17 residues. Here the CDR3 DNA reads TGTGCCAGCAGTTCCCGTCTGGGGAGGGGGCAAAACTATGGCTACACCTTC. Amino acid sequence: CASSSRLGRGQNYGYTF.

The genes are TRBV5-1 and TRBJ1-1; the D is unclear. The CDR3 extends over 15 amino acids. V lost 2 bases, J lost 1 base, and 12 bases lay in between. Per germline, CDR1 SGHRS and CDR2 YFSETQ. For the CDR3, the DNA is TGCGCCAGCAGCTTACAGAGTCCGACGAACACTGAAGCTTTCTTT. Its translation: CASSLQSPTNTEAFF.

The V call is TRBV29-1, the J call TRBJ1-2; D gene ambiguous. Germline V lookup: CDR1 SQVTM, CDR2 ANQGSEA. V was pared by 7 bases and J by 6 bases, with 12 bases between. CDR3 length: 11 residues. CDR3 sequence: CSGLTGHGYTF. The CDR3 DNA reads TGCAGCGGCCTAACGGGCCATGGCTACACCTTC.

The chain combines TRBV6-5 with TRBJ1-1, with 8 bases aligning to TRBD1. CDR3 length equals 14 residues. J gave up 11 bases and V 5 bases, and 13 bases lay outside the gene matches. The germline CDR1 and CDR2 sequences are MNHEY and SVGAGI. The CDR3 loop reads CASSLARGHSGAFF. CDR3 nucleotides: TGTGCCAGCAGTCTTGCCAGGGGGCACTCAGGTGCTTTCTTT.

This rearrangement joins TRBV14 to TRBJ2-6; D is undetermined. Trimming stripped 2 bases from V and 0 bases from J, with 5 bases between. CDR3 length: 15 amino acids. CDR1 is SGHDN, CDR2 FVKESK, per germline. CDR3 in amino acids: CASSQSFSGANVLTF. CDR3 coding DNA: TGTGCCAGCAGCCAATCCTTCTCTGGGGCCAACGTCCTGACTTTC.

In regard to this clone: The sample has other DNA sequences that encode this CDR3 too. V is TRBV18 and J is TRBJ2-7; TRBD2 might be the D (6 bases). Germline-derived CDR1 and CDR2 are KGHSH and LQKENI. This CDR3 is built from 13 residues. V was clipped by 6 bases and J by 1 base, with 10 bases between them. CDR3 sequence (DNA): TGTGCCAGCTCCCCCGGGACTTCCTACGAGCAGTACTTC. This gives the protein CASSPGTSYEQYF.

To note about this clone: The sample carries other DNA sequences with the same CDR3. This chain uses TRBV19 with TRBJ1-2; 10 bases match TRBD1. This CDR3 has 13 residues. With 5 bases clipped from V and 5 bases from J, the junction kept 2 bases outside the gene matches. Germline assignment: CDR1 LNHDA and CDR2 SQIVND (reference sequence). CDR3 amino acids: CASSDRGLYGYTF. CDR3 bases: TGTGCCAGTAGTGACAGGGGGCTTTATGGCTACACCTTC.

The chain joins TRBV10-3 to TRBJ2-2; TRBD2 is a possible D gene (6 bases). This CDR3 has 14 residues. Per the germline V gene, CDR1 is ENHRY and CDR2 is SYGVKD. V lost 7 bases and J 8 bases, leaving 17 bases between the germline ends. CDR3 DNA sequence: TGTGCCATCAAGCCGGGACTGGCAGAGGGGGAGCTGTTTTTT. This gives the protein CAIKPGLAEGELFF.

A note on this clone: This sample includes further DNA sequences coding for the same CDR3. This chain links TRBV18 with TRBJ2-5; no firm D call. The V end lost 3 bases, the J end lost 2 bases, and 7 bases lay between the germline ends. This CDR3 has 13 amino acids. Germline assignment: CDR1 KGHSH and CDR2 LQKENI. The CDR3 DNA reads TGTGCCAGCTCACCTTCACGGCAAGAGACCCAGTACTTC. It translates to CASSPSRQETQYF.

In its sample, this clone was seen once. The chain combines TRBV5-1 with TRBJ2-3; D gene ambiguous. Per germline, CDR1 SGHRS and CDR2 YFSETQ. V was shortened by 1 base and J by 6 bases, with 12 bases between the two germline ends. The CDR3 consists of 14 residues. CDR3 nucleotides: TGCGCCAGCAGCTTGAGTGGGGTCGGGGATACGCAGTATTTT. It yields the protein CASSLSGVGDTQYF.

This clone turned up a few times. The chain is built from TRBV7-3 and TRBJ1-1; no reliable D call. This CDR3 spans 13 amino acids. CDR1 SGHTA and CDR2 FQGTGA come from the germline V gene. Trimming shortened V by 1 base and J by 5 bases, and 8 bases separated the two germline ends. The CDR3 loop reads CASSLMVGTEAFF. The CDR3 nucleotides are TGTGCCAGCAGCTTAATGGTGGGGACTGAAGCTTTCTTT.

This rearrangement joins TRBV14 to TRBJ2-2; possibly TRBD1 or TRBD2 for D (5 bases each). This CDR3 contains 16 residues. Trimming removed 4 bases from V and 6 bases from J, with 18 bases in between. The germline V gene encodes CDR1 SGHDN and CDR2 FVKESK. CDR3 residues: CASSLIWGPGSGELFF. The CDR3 nucleotides read TGTGCCAGCAGCCTTATCTGGGGCCCGGGATCCGGGGAGCTGTTTTTT.

This clone was recorded once. The same CDR3 also results from other DNA sequences found in this sample. V and J are TRBV18 and TRBJ2-4; the D gene is possibly TRBD2 (5 bases). The CDR3 is 11 amino acids. Germline CDR1 is KGHSH and CDR2 is LQKENI. Trimming took 5 bases from V and 6 from J, leaving 5 bases between them. CDR3 protein: CASSEGNIQYF. The DNA of the CDR3 is TGTGCCAGCTCAGAGGGAAACATTCAGTACTTC.

The gene calls are TRBV7-2 and TRBJ1-2; 8 bases fit TRBD1. The trim removed 5 bases at V and 8 bases at J, leaving 7 bases unmatched. Germline CDR1 is SGHTA and CDR2 is FQGNSA. The CDR3 is 13 residues long. CDR3 sequence reads: CASSIGQGYGYTF. CDR3 sequence (DNA): TGTGCCAGCAGCATCGGACAGGGATACGGCTACACCTTC.

The chain is built from TRBV5-1 and TRBJ2-3; 10 nucleotides match TRBD2. Germline V CDR1 and CDR2: SGHRS, YFSETQ. With V trimmed by 4 bases and J by 1 base, 9 bases remained unmatched. This CDR3 comprises 17 residues. The DNA for the CDR3 is TGCGCCAGCAGCCCCTCGATCGGACTAGCGGGCACAGATACGCAGTATTTT. This encodes CASSPSIGLAGTDTQYF.

A note on this clone: The germline gene is not matched at one end of the junction; a read error may be the cause. J is TRBJ2-1 and V is TRBV29-1; 9 positions agree with TRBD1. Germline assignment: CDR1 SQVTM and CDR2 ANQGSEA. This CDR3 has 12 amino acids. The CDR3 sequence is CSADRGYNGQFF. The CDR3 nucleotides are TGCAGCGCGGACAGGGGTTACAATGGGCAGTTCTTC.

The chain combines TRBV11-3 with TRBJ2-1; the match to TRBD2 covers 7 bases. The germline CDR1 and CDR2 sequences are SGHNT and YENEEA. With 5 bases clipped from V and 3 bases from J, the junction kept 4 bases outside the gene matches. CDR3 length: 14 residues. The CDR3 DNA reads TGTGCCAGCAGCCTCGGGGGGTACTACAATGAGCAGTTCTTC. This encodes CASSLGGYYNEQFF.

The chain uses TRBV5-4 and TRBJ2-5, with 8 bases lining up with TRBD1. The V and J ends lost 4 bases and 4 bases, in that order; junction bases with no gene match: 9. Germline loops: CDR1 SGHNT, CDR2 YYREEE (reference sequence). The CDR3 is 15 amino acids. The CDR3 is CASSRGVTGGETQYF. Written as DNA, the CDR3 is TGTGCCAGCAGCCGCGGGGTAACAGGGGGAGAGACCCAGTACTTC.